A selection of T cell receptor beta chains follows, all from one sample in a study of OX40 agonist ivuxolimab in advanced cancers. Sequencing was performed with immunoSEQ multiplex PCR; in TCRdb, only in-frame clones are kept and a portion is missing. The table includes over 65,000 clones, approximately 80% detected once. The sample was CD4+ or CD8+ T cells sorted from blood, taken in a trial of the OX40 agonist ivuxolimab. All receptors come from an adult with an advanced solid tumor such as melanoma, head and neck, liver or kidney cancer. CDR3s include the opening cysteine and the closing phenylalanine or tryptophan. Fields, in order: V gene, CDR3 protein.

TRBV18 | CASSSGLAGASYEQYF
TRBV5-1 | CASRGTSGRLEYNEQFF
TRBV14 | CASSRSYFGGGQGSTEAFF
TRBV28 | CASSNPPPDTQYF
TRBV2 | CASTGQMNTEAFF
TRBV5-4 | CASSTGGRGPGANVLTF
TRBV10-3 | CAISGSGVTTDTQYF
TRBV28 | CASSSLLAGGSYEQYF
TRBV19 | CASSPSSIRRTGSSPLHF
TRBV5-3 | CARSFVSGGAEETQYF
TRBV5-1 | CASSLEGTAAYNEQFF
TRBV7-2 | CASSLNYGYTF
TRBV6-5 | CASSRDRGRSYEQYF
TRBV10-3 | CATFVPSGQPNTEAFF
TRBV6-5 | CASMGGRGDYGYTF
TRBV6-5 | CASSYSSGGDTQYF
TRBV14 | CASSQEGRTQYF
TRBV2 | CASNYGTGNYGYTF
TRBV23-1 | CASSQSGREGYGYTF
TRBV29-1 | CSVADATEFF
TRBV6-1 | CASSYDGTYEQYF
TRBV10-1 | CASKQGAEAFF
TRBV19 | CASSDQGTANYGYTF
TRBV25-1 | CASSPTSATRNTIYF
TRBV28 | CASGDPSGTDTQYF
TRBV5-6 | CASSLLTRDYNEQFF
TRBV7-9 | CASSPERGTSPLHF
TRBV5-1 | CASSPSQGSRAFF
TRBV18 | CASSPNPIIASGRGTGELFF
TRBV7-7 | CASSPTPGGTETQYF
TRBV7-3 | CASSLKLAGYNEQFF
TRBV4-1 | CASSRTWTGSSTDTQYF
TRBV18 | CASSLGTGATDTQYF
TRBV19 | CASSIDGLSGQGRNIQYF
TRBV29-1 | CSVQPGQGYGYTF
TRBV5-8 | CASKALAGTYEQYF
TRBV10-3 | CAITTQGGADTQYF
TRBV5-4 | CASSSQETQYF
TRBV5-1 | CASSLAGFGAGAEAFF
TRBV5-4 | CASSLALMGTGELFF
TRBV27 | CASSLSPAYGEAFF
TRBV2 | CASKRTETQYF
TRBV5-1 | CASSLNRGKTGELFF
TRBV7-2 | CASSSQRNTEAFF
TRBV9 | CASSAGQGWETQYF
TRBV7-2 | CASSLRTGVVNNQPQHF
TRBV15 | CATSRETRPKAFF
TRBV9 | CASSLHAGTSGRGSYEQYF
TRBV5-6 | CASSLIGWQGLHGYTF
TRBV7-2 | CASRMGGSYNEQFF
TRBV5-6 | CASSHTGHMRAREKLFF
TRBV9 | CASSVAQGNTEAFF
TRBV18 | CASSPRGGDTEAFF
TRBV7-9 | CASSTAGQGRETQYF
TRBV28 | CASSFGLAGVEQYF